The sequence of this TCR beta chain was determined in a study of T cell responses to AZD1222 COVID-19 vaccine (dated by TCRdb to the early 2020s). A note on the overall study: AZD1222 recipients whose second dose came at about 4 weeks and those whose second dose came at about 12 weeks were combined into one group, since spike-specific TCR depth and breadth did not differ between the two schedules. TCR sequencing covered fewer than 250 trial participants: 207 given two doses of AZD1222 and 26 given two doses of MenACWY control vaccine. Enrollment into the trials was organized by age into subgroups of 18-55, 56-69 and 70-plus years, and those subgroups contained roughly 140, 27 and 60 TCR-sequenced participants, respectively. Results and caveats for the whole study, not just this receptor: After two AZD1222 doses, spike-specific TCR breadth and depth were significantly higher than at day 0 and than in MenACWY recipients. In the small 56-69-year group, the increase in depth fell short of significance, most likely because of low power. Only five or six AZD1222 recipients were SARS-CoV-2 seropositive at baseline, limiting conclusions about previously exposed vaccinees. No day 14 peak-response samples were available, so repertoires were characterized only after the peak T cell response. Vaccine-associated CD4 TCRs spanned the whole spike protein, with dominant responses in regions 160-218 and 743-854. Participants were mostly white British, with more females than males. The authors suggested clonal diversity may have been underestimated. Nearly half of unique spike-specific TCRs reportedly recognized epitopes outside regions mutated in the B.1.351 and B.1.1.7 variants.

The CDR3 regions of human TCRbeta chains were analyzed by immunosequencing. Under the source paper's analysis protocol: Repertoire TCRs were matched against a reference library of SARS-CoV-2-specific TCRs generated with the MIRA antigen-specificity platform. Breadth was defined as the fraction of unique TCRs that were SARS-CoV-2-associated, and depth was defined as the fraction of total T cells that were SARS-CoV-2-associated. Using the MIRA data, every spike-specific TCR was mapped to the spike region that the TCR reacted to and assigned to either a CD4 or a CD8 class. Log10-transformed breadth and depth values were compared by one-way ANOVA with Sidak's multiple comparisons tests. Not all clones reach the TCRdb copy of this immuneACCESS table, which keeps in-frame sequences only. Checked studies attribute under half of the gap to unresolved V genes and leave the rest unexplained. The D gene and trimming were derived from the DNA, and the V and J assignments and clone size from that table. The sample table lists under 95,000 clones, around nine tenths of them with a count of one. The ten largest clonotypes hold around 15% of the sample.

The meaning of the sample's time point label: baseline before first vaccination. Samples from vaccinated people were obtained from the UK trials COV001 and COV002, which included a single-blind randomized controlled phase 2/3 trial of AZD1222 (ChAdOx1 nCoV-19) in healthy adults. Trial participant PBMC samples were collected at day 0 and day 28 after the second dose for TCRbeta chain sequencing. The germline V gene encodes CDR1 KGHDR and CDR2 SFDVKD. V lost 0 bases and J lost 0 bases; the stretch between them is 8 bases long. Counted from cysteine to phenylalanine, this CDR3 has 16 amino acids. Only the CDR3 region is kept as DNA, spanning 48 bases read in frame from base 1. A note on this clone: What this receptor recognizes is not known. The sample holds no much larger clone one base away, and base qualities are not on file.

The TCR originated in an adult in good health. The V and J genes are TRBV24-1 and TRBJ2-1; the D gene identity is not certain. The material was peripheral blood, obtained on day 0 of AZD1222 vaccination. In nucleotide form, the sequence is TGTGCCACCAGTGATTTGCCCACTCGCTCCTACAATGAGCAGTTCTTC. The translation is CATSDLPTRSYNEQFF.